Sequencing of this T cell receptor beta chain was carried out in a study of OX40 agonist ivuxolimab in advanced cancers. Study overall: Patients in dose escalation had liver, melanoma, kidney or head and neck cancers. Participants could have had prior anti-PD-1, anti-PD-L1 or anti-CTLA-4 therapy, and less than 45% had some. The study's findings and limits: Blood T cells, both CD4+ and CD8+, expanded clonally by week 6 at 0.1 to 3.0 mg/kg.

For this clone: What it binds is unknown.

Only in-frame clones appear in the TCRdb table, and some are missing; sequencing was by immunoSEQ multiplex PCR. The sample contains over 90,000 clones, roughly 94% of which appear only once. CDR3 length: 16 amino acids. Trimming cost V 3 bases and J 7 bases; bases outside gene matches: 12. The V gene's germline CDR1 is LNHDA and CDR2 SQIVND (reference sequence). The chain joins TRBV19 to TRBJ1-2; 9 bases map to TRBD1. The source was CD4+ or CD8+ T cells sorted from blood, collected in a trial of the OX40 agonist ivuxolimab. The clonotype was recovered from an adult with an advanced solid tumor such as melanoma, head and neck, liver or kidney cancer. DNA of the CDR3: TGTGCCAGTAGTATTGCCGCCGGGACAGGGCTTGGTGGCTACACCTTC. Residues: CASSIAAGTGLGGYTF.